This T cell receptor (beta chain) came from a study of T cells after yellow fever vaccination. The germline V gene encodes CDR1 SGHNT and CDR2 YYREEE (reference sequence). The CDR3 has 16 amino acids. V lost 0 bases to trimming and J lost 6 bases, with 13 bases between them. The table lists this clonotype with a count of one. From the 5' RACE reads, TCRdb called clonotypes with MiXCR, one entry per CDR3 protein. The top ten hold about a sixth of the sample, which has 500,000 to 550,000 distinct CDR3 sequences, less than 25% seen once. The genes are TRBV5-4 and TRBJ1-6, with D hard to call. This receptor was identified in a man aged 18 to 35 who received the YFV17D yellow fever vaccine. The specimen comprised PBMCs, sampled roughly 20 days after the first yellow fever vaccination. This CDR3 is CASSLGQRSPNSPLHF. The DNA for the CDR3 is TGTGCCAGCAGCTTGGGACAAAGGAGTCCTAATTCACCCCTCCACTTT.